A selection of T cell receptor beta chains follows, all from one sample in a study of blood T cells in healthy people across ages. A single record per CDR3 protein comes from TCRdb applying MiXCR to the 5' RACE reads. The sample has some 700,000 distinct CDR3 sequences, roughly 43% seen once. Sequenced: blood. The receptors stem from a woman aged 55-70 years in good health. CDR3s include the opening cysteine and the closing phenylalanine or tryptophan. A D gene is named only where the DNA matches it firmly.

CDR3 protein: CASGQGATDMQYF
V gene: TRBV12-3/TRBV12-4
CDR3 length: 13
J gene: TRBJ2-3
D gene: TRBD1

CDR3 protein: CASSYNGRRQYF
V gene: TRBV6-5
CDR3 length: 12
J gene: TRBJ2-3
D gene: NA

CDR3 protein: CASSFAQGSNQPQHF
V gene: TRBV28
CDR3 length: 15
J gene: TRBJ1-5
D gene: NA

CDR3 protein: CSVPVGASGNTIYF
V gene: TRBV29-1
CDR3 length: 14
J gene: TRBJ1-3
D gene: NA

CDR3 protein: CSAMRQKGPNTGELFF
V gene: TRBV20-1
CDR3 length: 16
J gene: TRBJ2-2
D gene: NA

CDR3 protein: CSVRRLAGVREQYF
V gene: TRBV29-1
CDR3 length: 14
J gene: TRBJ2-7
D gene: TRBD2

CDR3 protein: CSAGTGLNQPQHF
V gene: TRBV29-1
CDR3 length: 13
J gene: TRBJ1-5
D gene: TRBD1

CDR3 protein: CASSLISRDEQFF
V gene: TRBV28
CDR3 length: 13
J gene: TRBJ2-1
D gene: NA

CDR3 protein: CASSGQGSDYGYTF
V gene: TRBV2
CDR3 length: 14
J gene: TRBJ1-2
D gene: NA

CDR3 protein: CSASRVGGRKDTQYF
V gene: TRBV20-1
CDR3 length: 15
J gene: TRBJ2-3
D gene: NA

CDR3 protein: CASSAAGVPYNEQYF
V gene: TRBV9
CDR3 length: 15
J gene: NA
D gene: TRBD2

CDR3 protein: CSVAPGTNTEAFF
V gene: TRBV29-1
CDR3 length: 13
J gene: TRBJ1-1
D gene: NA

CDR3 protein: CASSQSSQSKNIQYF
V gene: TRBV6-6
CDR3 length: 15
J gene: TRBJ2-4
D gene: NA

CDR3 protein: CASSAEHEQFF
V gene: TRBV11-3
CDR3 length: 11
J gene: TRBJ2-1
D gene: NA

CDR3 protein: CATSSNYGYTF
V gene: TRBV9
CDR3 length: 11
J gene: TRBJ1-2
D gene: NA

CDR3 protein: CASSQQGLPLYEQYF
V gene: TRBV14
CDR3 length: 15
J gene: NA
D gene: NA

CDR3 protein: CASSSTSGEQYF
V gene: TRBV6-4
CDR3 length: 12
J gene: NA
D gene: TRBD2

CDR3 protein: CSATPDRGRTDEQFF
V gene: TRBV20-1
CDR3 length: 15
J gene: TRBJ2-1
D gene: TRBD1

CDR3 protein: CATSRATDYGYTF
V gene: TRBV15
CDR3 length: 13
J gene: TRBJ1-2
D gene: NA

CDR3 protein: CATSRVSLAGDNEQFF
V gene: TRBV15
CDR3 length: 16
J gene: TRBJ2-1
D gene: TRBD2

CDR3 protein: CASSPENTEAFF
V gene: TRBV7-9
CDR3 length: 12
J gene: TRBJ1-1
D gene: NA

CDR3 protein: CASGPGQGAVDEQFF
V gene: TRBV11-3
CDR3 length: 15
J gene: TRBJ2-1
D gene: TRBD1

CDR3 protein: CASSIDRFYGYTF
V gene: TRBV12-3/TRBV12-4
CDR3 length: 13
J gene: TRBJ1-2
D gene: NA

CDR3 protein: CASSSNGGRETQYF
V gene: TRBV2
CDR3 length: 14
J gene: TRBJ2-5
D gene: NA

CDR3 protein: CSATNGTGRPDTQYF
V gene: TRBV20-1
CDR3 length: 15
J gene: TRBJ2-3
D gene: TRBD1

CDR3 protein: CASSLEGLAGYEQYF
V gene: TRBV13
CDR3 length: 15
J gene: TRBJ2-7
D gene: TRBD2

CDR3 protein: CSARGGSHSNQPQHF
V gene: TRBV20-1
CDR3 length: 15
J gene: TRBJ1-5
D gene: NA

CDR3 protein: CASSQLTGTGGSYEQYF
V gene: TRBV4-3
CDR3 length: 17
J gene: TRBJ2-7
D gene: TRBD1

CDR3 protein: CASSEGTANEKLFF
V gene: TRBV6-1
CDR3 length: 14
J gene: TRBJ1-4
D gene: TRBD1

CDR3 protein: CASSSMTVRSPLHF
V gene: TRBV19
CDR3 length: 14
J gene: TRBJ1-6
D gene: NA

CDR3 protein: CASDLGGGGYEQYF
V gene: TRBV12-5
CDR3 length: 14
J gene: TRBJ2-7
D gene: NA

CDR3 protein: CANSLAGQGASQYYGHTF
V gene: TRBV7-9
CDR3 length: 18
J gene: TRBJ1-2
D gene: TRBD1

CDR3 protein: CSARAASGGHNEQFF
V gene: TRBV20-1
CDR3 length: 15
J gene: TRBJ2-1
D gene: TRBD2

CDR3 protein: CAWSGPGPSNQPQHF
V gene: TRBV30
CDR3 length: 15
J gene: TRBJ1-5
D gene: NA

CDR3 protein: CSVFIGSGRYTGELFF
V gene: TRBV29-1
CDR3 length: 16
J gene: TRBJ2-2
D gene: NA

CDR3 protein: CASSVGVGYGYTF
V gene: TRBV7-2
CDR3 length: 13
J gene: TRBJ1-2
D gene: NA

CDR3 protein: CASSNKTSTDTQYF
V gene: TRBV21-1
CDR3 length: 14
J gene: TRBJ2-3
D gene: NA

CDR3 protein: CASSQDPGDHYEQYF
V gene: TRBV4-2
CDR3 length: 15
J gene: NA
D gene: NA

CDR3 protein: CASAPSWAGVGEKLFF
V gene: TRBV28
CDR3 length: 16
J gene: TRBJ1-4
D gene: NA

CDR3 protein: CASRNHPGGANTGELFF
V gene: TRBV6-1
CDR3 length: 17
J gene: TRBJ2-2
D gene: TRBD2

CDR3 protein: CSAIGSVYEQYF
V gene: TRBV20-1
CDR3 length: 12
J gene: TRBJ2-7
D gene: NA

CDR3 protein: CASSLSGWDTQYF
V gene: TRBV7-3
CDR3 length: 13
J gene: TRBJ2-3
D gene: NA

CDR3 protein: CSARGLAGRTDTQYF
V gene: TRBV20-1
CDR3 length: 15
J gene: TRBJ2-3
D gene: TRBD2

CDR3 protein: CASSARQVAGNTIYF
V gene: TRBV9
CDR3 length: 15
J gene: TRBJ1-3
D gene: NA

CDR3 protein: CSVLTNPLGTRDNEQFF
V gene: TRBV29-1
CDR3 length: 17
J gene: TRBJ2-1
D gene: NA

CDR3 protein: CATASSYEQYF
V gene: TRBV27
CDR3 length: 11
J gene: TRBJ2-7
D gene: NA

CDR3 protein: CSASFRGGPDTQYF
V gene: TRBV20-1
CDR3 length: 14
J gene: TRBJ2-3
D gene: TRBD2

CDR3 protein: CASIGFEQRSAKNIQYF
V gene: TRBV25-1
CDR3 length: 17
J gene: TRBJ2-4
D gene: NA

CDR3 protein: CSAKQQGSRQPQHF
V gene: TRBV20-1
CDR3 length: 14
J gene: TRBJ1-5
D gene: TRBD1

CDR3 protein: CASSLEGGIYEQYF
V gene: TRBV5-1
CDR3 length: 14
J gene: TRBJ2-7
D gene: NA

CDR3 protein: CASSLWDYQDTQYF
V gene: TRBV18
CDR3 length: 14
J gene: TRBJ2-3
D gene: TRBD2

CDR3 protein: CASSPRTAFGTDTQYF
V gene: TRBV7-9
CDR3 length: 16
J gene: TRBJ2-3
D gene: NA